These T cell receptor beta chains were read from a single sample in a study of PD-L1 blockade in urothelial cancer. Assay: immunoSEQ multiplex PCR; the TCRdb copy retains only in-frame clones and omits some. The sample consists of approximately 50,000 clones, under 90% of them appearing once. The input for sequencing was PBMCs, taken around atezolizumab (anti-PD-L1) treatment. These receptors came from a man aged 65 to 85 with urothelial cancer. The CDR3 runs from the conserved cysteine through the conserved F or W. D genes are given only for firm matches. Size is stated for part of the rows, as once, few or many counts, or as a class when the clone is expanded.

d_call j_call v_call clone_size cdr3_nt cdr3_aa
TRBD2 TRBJ2-1 TRBV28 NA TGTGCCAGCAGTTTCCTAGCGGGAGGCGTGGGCAATGAGCAGTTCTTC CASSFLAGGVGNEQFF
NA TRBJ2-1 TRBV7-6 NA TGTGCCAGCAGCTTAGGGCAGGTCGATGAGCAGTTCTTC CASSLGQVDEQFF
NA TRBJ1-1 TRBV13 NA TGTGCCAGCACCCGAACAGTATATAACACTGAAGCTTTCTTT CASTRTVYNTEAFF
TRBD2 TRBJ2-1 TRBV4-3 NA TGCGCCAGCAGCCAAGACGTTGCGGGAGGGCTGGTCAATGAGCAGTTCTTC CASSQDVAGGLVNEQFF
TRBD1 TRBJ1-1 TRBV5-3 NA TGTGCCAGAAGCTTGTGCCGTAAGGGACAGGAGATGGGCACTGAAGCTTTCTTT CARSLCRKGQEMGTEAFF
TRBD1 TRBJ1-5 TRBV11-2 NA TGTGCCAGCAGCAGGACAGGGGGCAATCAGCCCCAGCATTTT CASSRTGGNQPQHF
NA TRBJ2-5 TRBV6-1 NA TGTGCCAGCAGTGGGAATACAGTCCAAGAGACCCAGTACTTC CASSGNTVQETQYF
TRBD1 TRBJ1-1 TRBV6-5 NA TGTGCCAGCTGTGACAGGGGGCGAGGCACTGAAGCTTTCTTT CASCDRGRGTEAFF
NA TRBJ1-5 TRBV27 once TGTGCCAGCAGTTTAAAGCGGGCGGGACCCAATAGCAATCAGCCCCAGCATTTT CASSLKRAGPNSNQPQHF
NA TRBJ2-3 TRBV5-1 NA TGCGCCAGCAGCTTGGCCGTGGGGCGAGGCGCAGATACGCAGTATTTT CASSLAVGRGADTQYF
TRBD1 TRBJ1-1 TRBV6-5 NA TGTGCCAGCAGTCACGGACAGGTAATGAACACTGAAGCTTTCTTT CASSHGQVMNTEAFF
TRBD2 TRBJ2-5 TRBV7-8 NA TGTGCCAGCAGCCGAGGACTAGCGGGGGGGCAAGAGACCCAGTACTTC CASSRGLAGGQETQYF
TRBD1 TRBJ2-7 TRBV5-5 NA TGTGCCAGCAGCGTATCCGGGACAGGGGCCTACGAGCAGTACTTC CASSVSGTGAYEQYF
NA TRBJ1-2 TRBV4-3 NA TGCGCCAGCAGCCAAGATCGCTCAGTCCATGGCTACACCTTC CASSQDRSVHGYTF
TRBD1 TRBJ1-1 TRBV25-1 NA TGTGCCAGCAGTGGCCGGGACAGGGGTATATTTGGTAGCACTGAAGCTTTCTTT CASSGRDRGIFGSTEAFF
TRBD1 TRBJ2-7 TRBV5-1 NA TGCGCCAGCAGACCGGGACAGGGAGTATACGAGCAGTACTTC CASRPGQGVYEQYF
NA TRBJ1-1 TRBV11-3 NA TGTGCCAGCAGCTTAGAGGCGAACACTGAAGCTTTCTTT CASSLEANTEAFF
NA TRBJ1-2 TRBV10-3 NA TGTGCCATCACCAAAAACGGGGAGGACTATGGCTACACCTTC CAITKNGEDYGYTF
NA TRBJ2-7 TRBV20-1 NA TGCAGTGCCGGTACTAGCGAGCAGTACTTC CSAGTSEQYF
NA TRBJ2-2 TRBV11-3 NA TGTGCCAGCAGCTTGCAGTTGCCCGGGGAGCTGTTTTTT CASSLQLPGELFF
NA TRBJ2-7 TRBV18 NA TGTGCCAGCTCGCCTGGACTAAGATCGGACGAGCAGTACTTC CASSPGLRSDEQYF
NA TRBJ1-2 TRBV2 NA TGTGCCAGCAGTGAATGGGTAGGGGTGAACTATGGCTACACCTTC CASSEWVGVNYGYTF
NA TRBJ1-6 TRBV5-1 NA TGCGCCAGCAGCTTTGGAGGGATTTCACCCCTCCACTTT CASSFGGISPLHF
NA TRBJ2-3 TRBV5-4 NA TGTGCCAGCAGCGCAGAGACAGGACCCCTTTCCACAGATACGCAGTATTTT CASSAETGPLSTDTQYF
TRBD2 TRBJ2-7 TRBV4-1 NA TGCGCCAGCAGCCAAACATCTGCGGGAGGAAACCCACGAGAGCAGTACTTC CASSQTSAGGNPREQYF
NA TRBJ2-7 TRBV5-1 once TGCGCCAGCAGCTTGAATACCTACGAGCAGTACTTC CASSLNTYEQYF
TRBD1 TRBJ1-2 TRBV7-9 NA TGTGCCAGCAGCCCCGGACAGGGGGAAGTCTATGGCTACACCTTC CASSPGQGEVYGYTF
NA TRBJ1-1 TRBV10-3 few TGTGCCATCATGAGAGGCCCTGGAAACACTGAAGCTTTCTTT CAIMRGPGNTEAFF
TRBD2 TRBJ2-1 TRBV19 NA TGTGCCAGTAGTATCACTAGCGGGAGGAATGAGCAGTTCTTC CASSITSGRNEQFF
NA TRBJ1-1 TRBV28 NA TGTGCCAGCGGGCGCCACAGGGAAAACACTGAAGCTTTCTTT CASGRHRENTEAFF
NA TRBJ2-7 TRBV5-1 NA TGCGCCAGCAGCTCGGAGGGCGTATACGAGCAGTACTTC CASSSEGVYEQYF
NA TRBJ1-5 TRBV19 NA TGTGCCTCGAGCGGGGTAAGCCGAAGTCAGCCCCAGCATTTT CASSGVSRSQPQHF
NA TRBJ1-1 TRBV2 NA TGTGCCAGCAAACCTCAACCCCAACAGAACACTGAAGCTTTCTTT CASKPQPQQNTEAFF
TRBD1 TRBJ1-3 TRBV28 NA TGTGCCAGCAGTGTGTCCCCAGGGACAGGGGCTGGAAACACCATATATTTT CASSVSPGTGAGNTIYF
TRBD2 TRBJ2-2 TRBV27 NA TGTGCCAGCAGTTTACGTGGGAGGGCTTTGGCCGGGGAGCTGTTTTTT CASSLRGRALAGELFF